The T cell receptor (beta chain) described here comes from a study of blood T cells in healthy people across ages (dated by TCRdb to about 2015). General notes on the study: Template switching captured roughly one uniquely barcoded TCR beta cDNA molecule per two T cells in model experiments. Donors of different ages were randomly distributed across sequencing lanes to avoid experimental bias. For two donors (one aged 18 to 30 and one aged 80 or older), the study analyzed two additional independent replicas of 1 million unique cDNA reads from the same blood draw. The study measured age-related changes in TCR beta repertoire diversity using deep sequencing normalized with unique cDNA molecular identifiers. Four age groups were formed from the donors: young (average approximately 15 years), middle-aged (just under 40), aged (around 62) and long-lived (approximately 78).

General conclusions and limits of the study: Estimates of total diversity based on one million sequenced T cells were considered lower bounds and underestimates. Observed TCR beta diversity per million T cells fell roughly linearly with age, and a significant reduction was already apparent by age roughly 40. The CMV infection status of donors was not known, potentially confounding age-related changes in expanded clonotypes. The long-lived group showed more naive CD4+ T cells, fewer expanded clones and increased TCR diversity than the aged group, suggesting age selection. A strong correlation was found between observed TCR beta diversity and the percentage of naive T cells measured by flow cytometry. Because profiling used bulk unsorted PBMCs, naive and antigen-experienced compartments could not be compared conclusively.

Systemically healthy Caucasian individuals from Russia, approximately 39 in total and aged about 6 to 90 years, were included as donors. Around 10 milliliters of peripheral blood were collected from each donor into EDTA-treated Vacutainer tubes. PBMCs were isolated by Ficoll-Paque density-gradient centrifugation, with at least 6 million obtained per sample. Total RNA, at least 6 micrograms per sample, was extracted from PBMCs with Trizol reagent. The percentages of naive CD45RAhigh/CD27high T cells were determined by flow cytometry on a PBMC aliquot from every donor. The method was 5' RACE. The sample was run on an Illumina HiSeq 2500. A second PCR of about 6 to 11 cycles was run with a J-beta primer mix and a sample-barcoded 5' primer. A unique molecular identifier was introduced onto each TCR beta cDNA molecule by a template-switch 5' adaptor carrying 12 random nucleotides. Each sample yielded at least 2.5 million CDR3-containing paired-end reads. All of the RNA was converted into first-strand cDNA using the Mint cDNA synthesis kit, with a TRBC-specific oligonucleotide serving as the primer. After uracil-DNA glycosylase treatment, a first 18-cycle PCR used universal primers M1SS and BC2_uni_R on all cDNA. Per the authors' processing: Each sample was normalized by randomly selecting 1 million high-quality reads, each carrying a distinct molecular identifier. Reads with shared molecular identifiers were discarded instead of being binned into consensus sequences. CDR3 identification, clonotype clustering and error correction used MiTCR with a Q25 quality threshold and the strictest error-elimination algorithm. A nonparametric unseen species model with Euler transformation was used to estimate lower-bound total TCR beta diversity. The raw public reads went through TCRdb reprocessing: fastp at Q25, MiXCR clone calling, in-frame beta chains kept. Rows with a matching CDR3 protein are joined into one entry that keeps the most common DNA and genes. The V and J calls were not made by the authors but by TCRdb's processing. A total of 700,000 to 800,000 distinct CDR3 sequences appear in this sample, 35% to 45% of them only once. Roughly 20% of the sample goes to the ten largest clones.

About this clonotype: Its binding antigen is unknown. At one boundary the junction diverges from the germline segment, which might be a read error.

Including the terminal cysteine and phenylalanine, the CDR3 comprises 14 residues. Only the CDR3 portion is preserved as DNA: 42 bases, with reading frame beginning at the first base. CDR1 and CDR2, per the germline V gene, are SGHTA and FQGTGA. The specimen sequenced was blood. The chain uses TRBV7-3 and TRBJ2-7, with 8 central nucleotides matching TRBD1. The receptor was derived from an older woman in good health. The DNA is as follows: TGTGCCGGCAGCCCTCAGGGGGCGTCCAACGAGCAGTACTTC. Its translation is CAGSPQGASNEQYF.